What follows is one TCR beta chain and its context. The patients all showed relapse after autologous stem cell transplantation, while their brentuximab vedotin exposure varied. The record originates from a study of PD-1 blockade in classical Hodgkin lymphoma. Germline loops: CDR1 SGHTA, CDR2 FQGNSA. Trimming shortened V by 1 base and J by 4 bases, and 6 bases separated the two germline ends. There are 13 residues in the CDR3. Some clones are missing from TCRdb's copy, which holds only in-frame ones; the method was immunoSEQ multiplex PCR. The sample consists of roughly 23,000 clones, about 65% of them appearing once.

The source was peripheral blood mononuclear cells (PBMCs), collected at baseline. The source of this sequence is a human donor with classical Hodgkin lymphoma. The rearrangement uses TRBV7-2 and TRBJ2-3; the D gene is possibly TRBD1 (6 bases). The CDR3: CASSLDRADTQYF. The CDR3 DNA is TGTGCCAGCAGCTTAGACAGGGCAGATACGCAGTATTTT.